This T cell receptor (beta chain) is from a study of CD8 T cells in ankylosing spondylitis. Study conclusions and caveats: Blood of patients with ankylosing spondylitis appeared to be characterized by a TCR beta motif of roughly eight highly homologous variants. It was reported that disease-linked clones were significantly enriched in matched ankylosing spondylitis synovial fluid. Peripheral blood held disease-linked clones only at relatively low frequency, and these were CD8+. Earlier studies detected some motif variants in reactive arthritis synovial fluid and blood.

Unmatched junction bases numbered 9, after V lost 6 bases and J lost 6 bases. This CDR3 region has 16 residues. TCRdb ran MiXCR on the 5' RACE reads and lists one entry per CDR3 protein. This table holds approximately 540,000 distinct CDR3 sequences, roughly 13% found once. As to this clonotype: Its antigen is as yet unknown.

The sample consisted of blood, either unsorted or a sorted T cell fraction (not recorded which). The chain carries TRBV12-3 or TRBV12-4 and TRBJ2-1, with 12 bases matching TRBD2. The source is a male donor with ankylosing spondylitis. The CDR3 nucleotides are TGTGCCAGCAGACTCACGACTAGCGGGAGTAGCAATGAGCAGTTCTTC. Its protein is CASRLTTSGSSNEQFF.